These 26 T cell receptor beta chains share one sample of origin, sequenced in a study of blood T cell repertoires in COVID-19. Sequencing was performed with immunoSEQ multiplex PCR; in TCRdb, only in-frame clones are kept and a portion is missing. The table has around 94,000 clones, around 85% seen once. Sequenced input: peripheral blood. The receptor set was obtained from a man aged 45 to 65 with acute or convalescent COVID-19.

V gene TRBV7-9 combines with J gene TRBJ1-6; 7 nucleotides line up with TRBD1. The junction had 8 bases not matched to a gene; V was cut back by 3 bases and J by 6 bases. In germline, CDR1 is SEHNR, CDR2 FQNEAQ (reference sequence). The CDR3 contains 16 residues. The CDR3 DNA reads TGTGCCAGCAGCTTTTCCCCGGGACAGAGTAATTCACCCCTCCACTTT. Protein product: CASSFSPGQSNSPLHF.

The chain carries TRBV7-2 and TRBJ1-4; D not resolved. V lost 5 bases and J lost 0, with 7 bases in between. Germline V lookup: CDR1 SGHTA, CDR2 FQGNSA. The CDR3 has 14 amino acids. CDR3 amino acids: CASSIQATNEKLFF. The CDR3 DNA reads TGTGCCAGCAGCATACAAGCAACTAATGAAAAACTGTTTTTT.

This clone was recorded only once. CDR3 protein: CASRPVGGANYGYTF. CDR3 in DNA: TGTGCCAGTAGACCGGTAGGGGGGGCGAACTATGGCTACACCTTC. This chain connects TRBV19 to TRBJ1-2; maybe TRBD1 (6 bases). V was shortened by 6 bases and J by 2 bases, with 16 bases between the two germline ends. Germline V gene sequence: CDR1 LNHDA, CDR2 SQIVND (reference sequence). The CDR3 has 15 residues.

The chain has TRBV29-1 and TRBJ2-5, with TRBD1 matching 9 bases. Losses at the gene ends were 7 bases for V and 5 bases for J; bases not matched to a gene: 5. Germline values: CDR1 SQVTM, CDR2 ANQGSEA. This CDR3 has 12 amino acids. The chain's CDR3 is CSGTGAGETQYF. CDR3 DNA: TGCAGCGGGACAGGGGCGGGGGAGACCCAGTACTTC.

This sequence joins TRBV6-5 and TRBJ2-5; no clear D. CDR1 and CDR2 from the germline V gene are MNHEY and SVGAGI. The CDR3 runs 16 residues. Between the trimmed V and J ends, which lost 0 bases and 1 base, there was a span of 12 bases. CDR3 sequence reads: CASSYSVGVTQETQYF. As DNA, the CDR3 is TGTGCCAGCAGTTACTCAGTGGGCGTGACCCAAGAGACCCAGTACTTC.

This sequence joins TRBV28 and TRBJ1-1; maybe TRBD1 (5 bases). V gave up 7 bases and J gave up 6 bases, with 21 bases separating them. CDR1 and CDR2 (germline): MDHEN, SYDVKM. The CDR3 consists of 15 residues. As DNA, the CDR3 is TGTGCCAGCATACCGGGGACGAGAACGGGGGCTGAAGCTTTCTTT. Its protein product is CASIPGTRTGAEAFF.

The chain employs TRBV4-3 and TRBJ1-3; 9 bases line up with TRBD1. Per germline, CDR1 LGHNA and CDR2 YSLEER. The V gene end was trimmed by 1 base and the J gene end by 0 bases; junction bases not matched to a gene: 7. This CDR3 contains 18 residues. CDR3 loop: CASSQGRGTGRSGNTIYF. CDR3 bases: TGCGCCAGCAGCCAAGGGCGAGGGACAGGGCGCTCTGGAAACACCATATATTTT.

The chain uses TRBV7-9 and TRBJ2-2; the D gene is possibly TRBD1 (5 bases). The germline CDR1 and CDR2 sequences are SEHNR and FQNEAQ (reference sequence). Trimming stripped 4 bases from V and 1 base from J, with 16 bases between. CDR3 length: 17 amino acids. The CDR3 DNA reads TGTGCCAGCAGCTCCCCGGTGTCACAGGTGAACACCGGGGAGCTGTTTTTT. Translated: CASSSPVSQVNTGELFF.

CDR3 DNA: TGTGCCAGCAGTTTATTTGAGGGACAGGCCGAGCAGTACTTC. Its protein is CASSLFEGQAEQYF. The rearrangement links TRBV27 to TRBJ2-7; TRBD1 matches 8 bases. With V trimmed by 1 base and J by 6 bases, 5 bases remained unmatched. The CDR3 extends over 14 amino acids. In germline, CDR1 is MNHEY, CDR2 SMNVEV (reference sequence).

In nucleotides, the CDR3 is TGTGCCAGTAGTATCACCCCGTGGGGGGAGGGCCTTTCCTACAATGAGCAGTTCTTC. Protein: CASSITPWGEGLSYNEQFF. The chain carries TRBV19 and TRBJ2-1, with 7 bases that match TRBD2. Germline CDR1 LNHDA, CDR2 SQIVND (reference sequence). J gave up 1 base and V 3 bases, and 15 bases lay outside the gene matches. The CDR3 has 19 amino acids.

This clone was detected only a few times. The V and J genes are TRBV9 and TRBJ2-7, with D possibly matching TRBD2 (5 bases). The CDR3 sequence is 13 residues long. V was shortened by 0 bases and J by 6 bases, with 10 bases between the two germline ends. The germline CDR1 and CDR2 sequences are SGDLS and YYNGEE. For the CDR3, the DNA is TGTGCCAGCAGCGTAGCCGGGGTGGGCGAGCAGTACTTC. The encoded protein is CASSVAGVGEQYF.

The rearrangement links TRBV28 to TRBJ1-3; tentatively, D is TRBD1 (5 bases). V was shortened by 3 bases and J by 4 bases, with 19 bases between the two germline ends. There are 17 residues in the CDR3. Germline CDR1 is MDHEN and CDR2 is SYDVKM. The CDR3 DNA sequence: TGTGCCAGCAGTTTGGCAAGGGGCGCCGAGTTAGGAAACACCATATATTTT. It translates to CASSLARGAELGNTIYF.

The chain links TRBV30 to TRBJ2-1; 7 nucleotides match TRBD1. Germline V CDR1 and CDR2: GTSNPN, SVGIG (reference sequence). V lost 2 bases and J lost 0; bases outside the gene matches: 4. The CDR3 runs 15 residues. This CDR3 reads CAWSRGDSSYNEQFF. In DNA, the CDR3 is TGTGCCTGGAGTAGAGGGGACAGCTCCTACAATGAGCAGTTCTTC.

The gene calls are TRBV5-1 and TRBJ2-3, with TRBD2 matching 8 bases. From germline, CDR1 is SGHRS and CDR2 YFSETQ. The CDR3 extends over 18 amino acids. With V trimmed by 0 bases and J by 4 bases, 13 bases remained unmatched. The chain's CDR3 is CASSLAADTSGGADTQYF. In DNA, the CDR3 is TGCGCCAGCAGCTTGGCGGCGGACACTAGCGGAGGCGCAGATACGCAGTATTTT.

The genes are TRBV21-1 and TRBJ1-3; TRBD1, as called in the table, went unchecked against the DNA. TRBV21-1 is an annotated pseudogene. CDR3 length equals 16 residues. CDR3 in DNA: TGTGCCAGCAGCCCAAATGGCCTTTCCCCTGGAAACACCATATATTTT. Amino acids: CASSPNGLSPGNTIYF.

The rearrangement joins TRBV25-1 to TRBJ2-2, with D possibly being TRBD2 (6 bases). This CDR3 spans 17 amino acids. Trimming shortened V by 3 bases and J by 8 bases, and 22 bases separated the two germline ends. The germline CDR1 and CDR2 sequences are MGHDK and SYGVNS. DNA of the CDR3: TGTGCCAGCAGTGAGTCGACGGGACGGGGGATAACGGGGGAGCTGTTTTTT. Protein: CASSESTGRGITGELFF.

The chain combines TRBV7-6 with TRBJ2-6, with 9 positions matching TRBD1. The CDR3 has 18 amino acids. V shed 6 bases and J 4 bases; nucleotides not matched to a gene: 13. CDR1 is SGHVS and CDR2 is FNYEAQ in the germline V gene. The CDR3 loop is CASRGAGTGSSGANVLTF. CDR3 DNA: TGTGCCAGCAGGGGGGCCGGGACAGGGTCTTCAGGGGCCAACGTCCTGACTTTC. Full variable domain (missing parts from reference TRBV7-6 and TRBJ2-6): GAGVSQSPRYKVTKRGQDVALRCDPISGHVSLYWYRQALGQGPEFLTYFNYEAQQDKSGLPNDRFSAERPEGSISTLTIQRTEQRDSAMYRCASRGAGTGSSGANVLTFGAGSRLTVL.

This clone was seen only once. The CDR3: CASSSTGNTIYF. The CDR3 region has the DNA TGTGCCAGCAGCTCAACTGGAAACACCATATATTTT. The chain recombines TRBV11-2 with TRBJ1-3, with no clear D. Germline V gene lookup returns CDR1 SGHAT and CDR2 FQNNGV. With 4 bases removed from V and 2 bases from J, the gap between germline ends came to 3 bases. The CDR3 has 12 residues. The variable domain in full, with the rest retrieved from reference TRBV11-2 and TRBJ1-3, is EAGVAQSPRYKIIEKRQSVAFWCNPISGHATLYWYQQILGQGPKLLIQFQNNGVVDDSQLPKDRFSAERLKGVDSTLKIQPAKLEDSAVYLCASSSTGNTIYFGEGSWLTVV.

The chain recombines TRBV5-1 with TRBJ1-4; 7 positions agree with TRBD1. The V and J ends lost 6 bases and 8 bases, in that order; junction bases with no gene match: 13. Germline lookup yields CDR1 SGHRS and CDR2 YFSETQ. The CDR3 consists of 15 residues. CDR3 sequence: CASTRDRVGNEKLFF. CDR3 sequence (DNA): TGCGCCAGCACGCGAGACAGGGTTGGTAACGAAAAACTGTTTTTT. The variable domain in full, with the rest retrieved from reference TRBV5-1 and TRBJ1-4, is KAGVTQTPRYLIKTRGQQVTLSCSPISGHRSVSWYQQTPGQGLQFLFEYFSETQRNKGNFPGRFSGRQFSNSRSEMNVSTLELGDSALYLCASTRDRVGNEKLFFGSGTQLSVL.

This chain connects TRBV5-1 to TRBJ2-5; 10 positions match TRBD2. CDR3 size: 17 residues. CDR1 is SGHRS, CDR2 YFSETQ, per germline. With V trimmed by 2 bases and J by 1 base, 8 bases remained unmatched. CDR3 residues: CASSLAGGSRVQETQYF. DNA of the CDR3: TGCGCCAGCAGCTTAGCGGGGGGGTCCAGAGTCCAAGAGACCCAGTACTTC.

V gene TRBV5-1 combines with J gene TRBJ2-1; 7 bases are a match to TRBD1. Germline assignment: CDR1 SGHRS and CDR2 YFSETQ. The V and J ends lost 0 bases and 4 bases, in that order; junction bases with no gene match: 4. The CDR3 totals 15 residues. CDR3 DNA sequence: TGCGCCAGCAGCTTGGGTGGACAGGAATACAATGAGCAGTTCTTC. As protein: CASSLGGQEYNEQFF.

This clone was observed many times. One junction end does not reproduce the germline sequence, and a read error may be involved. The rearrangement uses TRBV11-3 and TRBJ1-2; 7 bases agree with TRBD1. Germline lookup yields CDR1 SGHNT and CDR2 YENEEA. The CDR3 sequence is 14 residues long. Here the CDR3 DNA reads TGTGCCAGCAGCCCGATGGGGACAGCCGGGCTTATGTCCTTC. Protein: CASSPMGTAGLMSF.

The chain couples TRBV2 to TRBJ2-3; D gene unclear. In germline, CDR1 is SNHLY, CDR2 FYNNEI. This CDR3 comprises 12 residues. CDR3 DNA: TGTGCTAATGAAGTGGCTCCAGATACGCAGTATTTT. This gives the protein CANEVAPDTQYF.

CDR3 in amino acids: CATSDLYSNQPQHF. The CDR3 DNA is TGTGCCACCAGTGATTTGTATAGCAATCAGCCCCAGCATTTT. The chain couples TRBV24-1 to TRBJ1-5; D gene ambiguous. The CDR3 covers 14 residues. V gave up 0 bases and J gave up 0 bases, with 2 bases separating them. Germline CDR1 KGHDR, CDR2 SFDVKD.

This sequence joins TRBV11-2 and TRBJ1-2; 9 bases map to TRBD1. Losses at the gene ends were 1 base for V and 0 bases for J; bases not matched to a gene: 3. Germline lookup yields CDR1 SGHAT and CDR2 FQNNGV. This CDR3 has 16 residues. CDR3 DNA sequence: TGTGCCAGCAGCTTAGCCGGGACAGGGTCTAACTATGGCTACACCTTC. Its translation is CASSLAGTGSNYGYTF. The complete variable domain, with remaining parts taken from reference TRBV11-2 and TRBJ1-2, reads EAGVAQSPRYKIIEKRQSVAFWCNPISGHATLYWYQQILGQGPKLLIQFQNNGVVDDSQLPKDRFSAERLKGVDSTLKIQPAKLEDSAVYLCASSLAGTGSNYGYTFGSGTRLTVV.

This clone was seen a handful of times. The chain uses TRBV6-4 and TRBJ2-2; TRBD1 might be the D (6 bases). V gave up 3 bases and J gave up 1 base, with 6 bases separating them. Germline CDR1 MRHNA, CDR2 SNTAGT. The CDR3 extends over 14 amino acids. CDR3 coding DNA: TGTGCCAGCAGTGAGGGACAGAACACCGGGGAGCTGTTTTTT. This gives the protein CASSEGQNTGELFF.